The rows below give T cell receptor beta chains drawn from one sample of a study of T cells in Graves' hyperthyroidism and ophthalmopathy. TCRdb processed the multiplex PCR reads anew with MiXCR; each CDR3 protein has one entry. The sample comprises 530,000 or so distinct CDR3 sequences, roughly a quarter of which are singletons, and approximately 10% rests with the top ten. The sequencing input was blood. The receptors come from a woman aged 25 to 39 with Graves' ophthalmopathy. CDR3s include the opening cysteine and the closing phenylalanine or tryptophan. A D gene is named only where the DNA matches it firmly. The size field is filled for only some rows; it gives once, few, many or a size class.

abundance	v_gene	j_gene	d_gene	CDR3nt	CDR3aa
many	TRBV4-1	TRBJ2-7	TRBD1	TGCGCCAGCAGCCAAGACTCACAGGGGTCCTCCTACGAGCAGTACTTC	CASSQDSQGSSYEQYF
many	TRBV11-2	TRBJ1-1	TRBD1	TGTGCCAGCAGTCTCACGACAGGGGGGAACACTGAAGCTTTCTTT	CASSLTTGGNTEAFF
.	TRBV9	TRBJ2-2	.	TGTGCCAGCAGCGTAGAAGGCTATTCGGGGACCGGGGAGCTGTTTTTT	CASSVEGYSGTGELFF
many	TRBV2	TRBJ2-6	.	TGTGCCAGCAGTGCCCGCCCTATTAAGACAGAGGGGGGCCCTGGGGCCAACGTCCTGACTTTC	CASSARPIKTEGGPGANVLTF
few	TRBV20-1	TRBJ1-5	.	TGCAGTGCTAGACAGGGTGAGGATCAGCCCCAGCATTTT	CSARQGEDQPQHF
.	TRBV7-9	TRBJ1-2	.	TGTGCCAGCAGCTTATCGGGTAGAAACTATGGCTACACCTTC	CASSLSGRNYGYTF
.	TRBV7-6	TRBJ2-2	TRBD2	TGTGCCAGCAGTCGGGGGGTTCGAACGCACACCGGGGAGCTGTTTTTT	CASSRGVRTHTGELFF
.	TRBV2	TRBJ2-5	.	TGTGCCAGCAGTCCTCTCTTTGGCAGTCAAGAGACCCAGTACTTC	CASSPLFGSQETQYF
many	TRBV30	TRBJ2-7	.	TGTGCCTGGAGTCTTAGCTACGAGCAGTACTTC	CAWSLSYEQYF
few	TRBV28	TRBJ2-2	TRBD1	TGTGCCAGCAGCCCTCCGGGACAGGGGGCGCTTAACACCGGGGAGCTGTTTTTT	CASSPPGQGALNTGELFF
.	TRBV30	TRBJ2-5	.	TGTGCCTGGAGTCTCTATCGTGACGCGGAGACCCAGTACTTC	CAWSLYRDAETQYF
.	TRBV6-1	TRBJ1-2	TRBD1	TGTGCCAGCAGAACAGGGGCCTCATACTATGGCTACACCTTC	CASRTGASYYGYTF
.	TRBV6-2/TRBV6-3	TRBJ2-7	.	TGTGCCAGCAGTCGGCATGGGGACGAGCAGTACTTC	CASSRHGDEQYF
many	TRBV28	TRBJ1-2	TRBD1	TGTGCCAGCAGTCTAGACAGGGGGCGCGATACTGGCTACACCTTC	CASSLDRGRDTGYTF
many	TRBV29-1	TRBJ1-1	TRBD1	TGCAGCGCCGAACAGGGGGACACTGAAGCTTTCTTT	CSAEQGDTEAFF
.	TRBV5-6	TRBJ1-2	.	TGTGCCAGCAGCCTAGCCATGTATGGCTACGCCTTC	CASSLAMYGYAF
.	TRBV5-1	TRBJ2-7	TRBD2	TGCGCCAGCAGCCTATGGACTAGCGGTAGCTCCTACGAGCAGTACTTC	CASSLWTSGSSYEQYF
.	TRBV6-2/TRBV6-3	TRBJ2-7	.	TGTGCCAGCATTGATACTCCATCCTACGATCAGTACTTC	CASIDTPSYDQYF
many	TRBV29-1	TRBJ1-5	.	TGCAGCGTTGGTTGGAATCAGCCCCAGCATTTT	CSVGWNQPQHF
few	TRBV6-5	TRBJ2-7	.	TGTGCCAGCAGTTACTCCCAGGTTCCGGCCTACGAGCAGTACTTC	CASSYSQVPAYEQYF
many	TRBV14	TRBJ2-5	.	TGTGCCAGCAGCCAAGAGAGGGATCCCAGGTTGGAGACCCAGTACTTC	CASSQERDPRLETQYF
.	TRBV30	TRBJ2-5	TRBD2	TGTGCCTGGAGCGCGACTAGCGTCCTCCAAGAGACCCAGTACTTC	CAWSATSVLQETQYF
many	TRBV6-5	TRBJ1-1	.	TGTGGTTCGAGACGGATCAACACTGAAGCTTTCTTT	CGSRRINTEAFF
many	TRBV5-1	TRBJ1-1	TRBD1	TGCGCCAGCAGCTTGACAGGGGGCGGGGGCACTGAAGCTTTCTTT	CASSLTGGGGTEAFF
many	TRBV7-2	TRBJ2-6	.	TGTGCCAGCCGGGCCTCGGGAGGGGCCAACGTCCTGACTTTC	CASRASGGANVLTF
many	TRBV20-1	TRBJ2-5	TRBD2	TGCAGTGCTCCAAGCGGGGGGAACCAAGAGACCCAGTACTTC	CSAPSGGNQETQYF
.	TRBV5-1	TRBJ2-3	.	TGCGCCAGCAGCTTGCGGCTAGCAGACACAGATGCGCAGTATTTT	CASSLRLADTDAQYF
.	TRBV5-6	TRBJ2-2	.	TGTGCCAGCAGCTACCGGGACACCTTATTCACCGGGGAGCTGTTTTTT	CASSYRDTLFTGELFF
many	TRBV7-8	TRBJ2-7	.	TGTGCCAGCAGCTTCGACTGGCTTGCCTACGAGCAGTACTTC	CASSFDWLAYEQYF
many	TRBV7-3	TRBJ1-1	.	TGTGCCAGCAGCTTAAGCGAGGTCCAGAACACTGAAGCTTTCTTT	CASSLSEVQNTEAFF
many	TRBV5-1	TRBJ1-1	.	TGCGCCAGCGGGGACACCGGTTCAAACACTGAAGCTTTCTTT	CASGDTGSNTEAFF
many	TRBV6-1	TRBJ2-5	TRBD1	TGTGCCAGCAGTGAGGGGACAGGGGGGGACCAGTACTTC	CASSEGTGGDQYF
many	TRBV19	TRBJ1-1	.	TGTGCCAGTAGTATCGGACAGACCAACACTGAAGCTTTCTTT	CASSIGQTNTEAFF
many	TRBV6-5	TRBJ1-5	.	TGTGCCAGCAGTTACACGAATAGCCTCGAGCAGCCCCAGCATTTT	CASSYTNSLEQPQHF
many	TRBV2	TRBJ1-6	.	TGTGCCATAGGGGAGAATTCACCCCTCCACTTT	CAIGENSPLHF
few	TRBV6-9	TRBJ2-7	TRBD1	TGTGCCAGCAGTTTCCGGCCGGACAGGGCTCAGTACGAGCAGTACTTC	CASSFRPDRAQYEQYF
.	TRBV2	TRBJ2-7	.	TGTGCCAGCACTAGTTCTAAGCAGTACTTC	CASTSSKQYF
many	TRBV6-2/TRBV6-3	TRBJ1-2	TRBD1	TGTGCCAGCAGTTACCCGGGACAGGGGACTGGAAAGCCATATGGCTACACCTTC	CASSYPGQGTGKPYGYTF
many	TRBV15	TRBJ1-2	.	TGTGCCACCGGTCCAGGACTGAACTATGGCTACACCTTC	CATGPGLNYGYTF
few	TRBV9	TRBJ2-2	.	TGTGCCAGCAGCGTAGATAGCGGAGCCCAGAGGGCCGGGGAGCTGTTTTTT	CASSVDSGAQRAGELFF
.	TRBV6-1	TRBJ1-1	TRBD1	TGTGCCAGCATGACGACAGGGGCCACTGAAGCTTTCTTT	CASMTTGATEAFF
many	TRBV25-1	TRBJ1-1	TRBD1	TGTGCCAGCAGTGAATGGGCGACAGGGACTGAAGCTTTCTTT	CASSEWATGTEAFF
many	TRBV6-5	TRBJ1-2	TRBD1	TGTGCCAGCAGGCACACGGGACAGGGTTTTTGGGGCTACACCTTC	CASRHTGQGFWGYTF
many	TRBV20-1	TRBJ1-3	.	TGCAGTGCTACAGGACCCTTTGGAAACACCATATATTTT	CSATGPFGNTIYF
many	TRBV30	TRBJ1-3	.	TGTGCCTGGAGTGTACCTTACGGTGGAAACACCATATATTTT	CAWSVPYGGNTIYF
few	TRBV4-1	TRBJ2-7	.	TGCGCCAGCAGCCAAGGACCGAAGGTGGGCGAGCAGTACTTC	CASSQGPKVGEQYF
few	TRBV12-3/TRBV12-4	TRBJ1-1	.	TGTGCCAGCAGTTTCTCACAGGGAACTGAAGCTTTCTTT	CASSFSQGTEAFF
.	TRBV7-2	TRBJ1-1	.	TGTGCCAGCAGCTTGAAGCTCTCCCCCACTGAAGCTTTCTTT	CASSLKLSPTEAFF
few	TRBV7-2	TRBJ2-5	.	TGTGCCAGCAGCTTAGAGGGGGGGTACCAAGAGACCCAGTACTTC	CASSLEGGYQETQYF
many	TRBV4-2	TRBJ2-7	TRBD2	TGTGCCAGCAGCCAAGAACTAGCGGCCGCCTACGAGCAGTACTTC	CASSQELAAAYEQYF
many	TRBV28	TRBJ2-7	TRBD1	TGTGCCAGCAGTCCCCGGGACAGGGACTACGAGCAGTACTTC	CASSPRDRDYEQYF
few	TRBV28	TRBJ1-2	.	TGTGCCAGCACCCGGGGGGGATATGGCTACACCTTC	CASTRGGYGYTF
many	TRBV7-8	TRBJ2-7	.	TGTGCCAGCAGCCCACCGGACCGCCTGGACGAGCAGTACTTC	CASSPPDRLDEQYF
.	TRBV12-3/TRBV12-4	TRBJ1-5	TRBD1	TGTGCCAGCAGTTTTCGGACAGGGGTAAGCAATCAGCCCCAGCATTTT	CASSFRTGVSNQPQHF
many	TRBV6-5	TRBJ1-2	TRBD1	TGTGCCAGCAGTTACTTCCAGGGGGGAATCTATGGCTACACCTTC	CASSYFQGGIYGYTF
.	TRBV19	TRBJ1-5	.	TGTGCCAGTAGTATGAGGGGGGCTGGTCAGCCCCAGCATTTT	CASSMRGAGQPQHF
.	TRBV27	TRBJ1-2	.	TGTGCCAGCGGCACAGGCTGGGGGTCCTATGGCTACACCTTC	CASGTGWGSYGYTF
.	TRBV6-5	TRBJ2-7	.	TGTGCCAGCGTTCACTATCGGGGAGTAACCTACGAGCAGTACTTC	CASVHYRGVTYEQYF
many	TRBV20-1	TRBJ1-1	.	TGCAGTGCCAGTGATGACCGACACATGAACACTGAAGCTTTCTTT	CSASDDRHMNTEAFF